This is a list of T cell receptor beta chains from one sample in a study of T cell repertoires in cytomegalovirus infection. MiXCR, run by TCRdb on the reads, gives a single entry per CDR3 protein. In the table there are about 230,000 distinct CDR3 sequences, around 6.6% of which are singletons. The source material was PBMCs. The receptors originated from a human donor in good health (CMV status not recorded). Some clones in this sample may be carry-over from other donors' samples. Each CDR3 is given with its conserved first and last residue. Clone size is stated in some rows and not others, as once, few, many or a class when expanded.

v_gene: TRBV7-9; j_gene: TRBJ1-4; abundance: many; CDR3aa: CASSVRERDEKLFF
v_gene: TRBV10-2; j_gene: TRBJ1-2; abundance: many; CDR3aa: CASSEQHSYGYTF
v_gene: TRBV20-1; j_gene: TRBJ1-5; abundance: many; CDR3aa: CSARDRRQAFRTQHF
v_gene: TRBV14; j_gene: TRBJ1-5; abundance: many; CDR3aa: CASSRGTDRHQPQHF
v_gene: TRBV11-2; j_gene: TRBJ2-6; abundance: .; CDR3aa: CASRGVGLSSGANVLTF
v_gene: TRBV5-1; j_gene: TRBJ2-1; abundance: .; CDR3aa: CASSLARRENEQFF
v_gene: TRBV29-1; j_gene: TRBJ1-1; abundance: few; CDR3aa: CSVDDWNTEAFF
v_gene: TRBV9; j_gene: TRBJ2-1; abundance: .; CDR3aa: CASSPLGTSSYNEQFF
v_gene: TRBV5-1; j_gene: TRBJ1-4; abundance: many; CDR3aa: CASSPEVGTHEKLFF
v_gene: TRBV9; j_gene: TRBJ2-7; abundance: .; CDR3aa: CASSVGPDYEQYF
v_gene: TRBV7-2; j_gene: TRBJ1-6; abundance: many; CDR3aa: CASSAGTGDSPLHF
v_gene: TRBV7-2; j_gene: TRBJ1-1; abundance: many; CDR3aa: CASSLAWGLPNTEAFF
v_gene: TRBV7-9; j_gene: TRBJ2-1; abundance: many; CDR3aa: CASSFTGTSGFTEFDYNEQFF
v_gene: TRBV2; j_gene: TRBJ2-2; abundance: .; CDR3aa: CASRGGRTTGELFF
v_gene: TRBV23-1; j_gene: TRBJ2-1; abundance: .; CDR3aa: CASSRKPGQGRLSSYNEQFF
v_gene: TRBV20-1; j_gene: TRBJ2-3; abundance: many; CDR3aa: CSARGSGGGPDTQYF
v_gene: TRBV7-2; j_gene: TRBJ1-6; abundance: many; CDR3aa: CASSLGTSWGSPLHF
v_gene: TRBV7-2; j_gene: TRBJ1-1; abundance: many; CDR3aa: CASSLGRANTEAFF
v_gene: TRBV6-1; j_gene: TRBJ2-7; abundance: many; CDR3aa: CASSDDPPRSYEQYF
v_gene: TRBV9; j_gene: TRBJ2-2; abundance: many; CDR3aa: CASSVTGSATGELFF
v_gene: TRBV12-3/TRBV12-4; j_gene: TRBJ1-6; abundance: many; CDR3aa: CASSFTGTRDSPLHF
v_gene: TRBV29-1; j_gene: TRBJ1-5; abundance: .; CDR3aa: CSVLGQSNQPQHF
v_gene: TRBV7-9; j_gene: TRBJ2-5; abundance: many; CDR3aa: CASSPDQAGTQYF
v_gene: TRBV29-1; j_gene: TRBJ1-3; abundance: .; CDR3aa: CSASDGNTIYF
v_gene: TRBV19; j_gene: TRBJ1-4; abundance: many; CDR3aa: CASTTGLGATNEKLFF
v_gene: TRBV6-2/TRBV6-3; j_gene: TRBJ2-3; abundance: many; CDR3aa: CASSGLSDTQYF
v_gene: TRBV29-1; j_gene: TRBJ1-1; abundance: many; CDR3aa: CSVEGGFGNTEAFF
v_gene: TRBV29-1; j_gene: TRBJ2-1; abundance: .; CDR3aa: CSAPGQGTNEQFF
v_gene: TRBV20-1; j_gene: TRBJ2-2; abundance: .; CDR3aa: CSALSTGELFF
v_gene: TRBV7-2; j_gene: TRBJ1-5; abundance: many; CDR3aa: CASSLANRNQPQHF
v_gene: TRBV7-9; j_gene: TRBJ1-1; abundance: many; CDR3aa: CASSKPGLRNTEAFF
v_gene: TRBV20-1; j_gene: TRBJ1-4; abundance: many; CDR3aa: CSATDPGEKLFF
v_gene: TRBV12-3/TRBV12-4; j_gene: TRBJ2-7; abundance: many; CDR3aa: CASSIGRGNYEQYF
v_gene: TRBV7-2; j_gene: TRBJ1-5; abundance: many; CDR3aa: CASSPGRINQPQHF
v_gene: TRBV29-1; j_gene: TRBJ1-2; abundance: few; CDR3aa: CSVRRTGSTLGYTF
v_gene: TRBV12-3/TRBV12-4; j_gene: TRBJ2-5; abundance: few; CDR3aa: CASRVGSGGPETQYF
v_gene: TRBV7-2; j_gene: TRBJ2-7; abundance: many; CDR3aa: CASSKAGGTYEQYF
v_gene: TRBV20-1; j_gene: TRBJ2-3; abundance: .; CDR3aa: CSALLRRDTDTQYF
v_gene: TRBV29-1; j_gene: TRBJ2-7; abundance: many; CDR3aa: CSVRTVYEQYF
v_gene: TRBV6-2/TRBV6-3; j_gene: TRBJ2-3; abundance: many; CDR3aa: CASSSLLAGSTDTQYF
v_gene: TRBV7-2; j_gene: TRBJ2-2; abundance: many; CDR3aa: CASSSRGWNTGELFF
v_gene: TRBV20-1; j_gene: TRBJ2-5; abundance: many; CDR3aa: CSARDSQETQYF
v_gene: TRBV7-9; j_gene: TRBJ2-1; abundance: many; CDR3aa: CASSHPGEPTYNEQFF
v_gene: TRBV7-2; j_gene: TRBJ2-7; abundance: many; CDR3aa: CASSLSDTHEQYF
v_gene: TRBV2; j_gene: TRBJ1-1; abundance: many; CDR3aa: CASSNQGNTEAFF
v_gene: TRBV5-5; j_gene: TRBJ2-5; abundance: many; CDR3aa: CASSLEGAETQYF
v_gene: TRBV2; j_gene: TRBJ2-7; abundance: .; CDR3aa: CASRDGRQGIEQYF